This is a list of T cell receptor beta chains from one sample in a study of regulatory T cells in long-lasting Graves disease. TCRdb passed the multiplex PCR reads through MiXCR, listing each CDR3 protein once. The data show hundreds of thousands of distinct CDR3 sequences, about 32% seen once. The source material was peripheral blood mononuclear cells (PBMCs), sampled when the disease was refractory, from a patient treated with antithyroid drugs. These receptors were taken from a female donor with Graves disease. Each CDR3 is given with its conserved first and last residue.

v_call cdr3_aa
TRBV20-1 CSARAAGDYNQPQHF
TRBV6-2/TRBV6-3 CASSAYSGRVTGELFF
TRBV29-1 CSVGRVWTEAFF
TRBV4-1 CASSQDFEQGSQKLFF
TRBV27 CASGQGLARETQYF
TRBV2 CASRAGTSYEQYF
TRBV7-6 CASSPGTGELPQHF
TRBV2 CASSEDGEKLFF
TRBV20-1 CSATRPGTGLNTEAFF
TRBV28 CASSLKDVTPQHF
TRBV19 CASSMKLGTVQETQYF
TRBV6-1 CASTEKGDRGRTNEKLFF
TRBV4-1 CASSHGGIANYGYTF
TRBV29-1 CSVTGAGYTF
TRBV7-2 CASSAGAGGYEQYF
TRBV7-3 CASSSNRRASLEQYF
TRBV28 CASSLWGQGKYEQYF
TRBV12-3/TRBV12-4 CASSFFRDGTGLEKLFF
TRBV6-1 CASSGYSYDPYSSYEQYF
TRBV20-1 CSAIVTNYGYTF
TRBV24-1 CATSAEGFSEAFF
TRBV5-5 CASSLTGFETQYF
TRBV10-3 CATRPPASGANVLTF
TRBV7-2 CASSFRMGLGYEQYF
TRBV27 CASSLKGIHSNQPQHF
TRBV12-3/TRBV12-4 CASSPLGLAGANEQFF
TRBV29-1 CSVPGGQGHNEKLFF
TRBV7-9 CASSFTLSYEQYF
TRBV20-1 CSAPREASYEQYF
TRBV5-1 CASGFGNREVSPLHF
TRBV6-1 CASSGTGQPNSPLHF